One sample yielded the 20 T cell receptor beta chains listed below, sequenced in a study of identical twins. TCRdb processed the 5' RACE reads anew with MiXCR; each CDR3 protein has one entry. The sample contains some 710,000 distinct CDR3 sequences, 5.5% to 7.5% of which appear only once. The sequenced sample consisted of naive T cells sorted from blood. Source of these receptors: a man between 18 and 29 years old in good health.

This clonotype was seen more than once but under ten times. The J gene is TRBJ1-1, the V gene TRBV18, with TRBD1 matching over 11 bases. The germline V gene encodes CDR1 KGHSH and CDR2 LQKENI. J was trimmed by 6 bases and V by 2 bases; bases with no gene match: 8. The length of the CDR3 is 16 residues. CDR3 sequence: CASSPGLGQGVSEAFF. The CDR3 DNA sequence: TGTGCCAGCTCACCAGGGTTGGGACAGGGGGTCTCTGAAGCTTTCTTT.

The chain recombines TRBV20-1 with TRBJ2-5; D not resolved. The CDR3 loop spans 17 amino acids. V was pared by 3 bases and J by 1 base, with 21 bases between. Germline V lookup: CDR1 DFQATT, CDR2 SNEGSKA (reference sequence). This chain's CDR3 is CSASRTEQFRAQETQYF. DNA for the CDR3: TGCAGTGCTAGTCGGACGGAGCAATTTAGGGCCCAAGAGACCCAGTACTTC.

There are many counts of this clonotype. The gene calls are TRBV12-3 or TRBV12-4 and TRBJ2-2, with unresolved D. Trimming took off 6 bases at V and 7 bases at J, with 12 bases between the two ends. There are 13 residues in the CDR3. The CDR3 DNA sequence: TGTGCCAGCAGCACCCTTAGTGGCGGGGAGCTGTTTTTT. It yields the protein CASSTLSGGELFF.

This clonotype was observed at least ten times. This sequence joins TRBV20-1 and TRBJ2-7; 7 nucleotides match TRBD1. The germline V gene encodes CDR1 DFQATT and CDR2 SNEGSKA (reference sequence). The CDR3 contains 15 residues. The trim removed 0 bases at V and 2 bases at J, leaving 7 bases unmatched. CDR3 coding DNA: TGCAGTGCTAGAGATGGGAGACAGGGTGCCTACGAGCAGTACTTC. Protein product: CSARDGRQGAYEQYF.

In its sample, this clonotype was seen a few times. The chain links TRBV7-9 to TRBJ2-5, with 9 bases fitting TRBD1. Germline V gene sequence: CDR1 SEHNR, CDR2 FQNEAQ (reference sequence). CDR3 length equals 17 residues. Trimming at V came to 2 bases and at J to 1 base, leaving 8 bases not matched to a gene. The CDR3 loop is CASSLPRQGGRQETQYF. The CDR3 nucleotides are TGTGCCAGCAGCTTACCGAGACAGGGGGGACGCCAAGAGACCCAGTACTTC. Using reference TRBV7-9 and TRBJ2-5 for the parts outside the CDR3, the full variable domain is DTGVSQNPRHKITKRGQNVTFRCDPISEHNRLYWYRQTLGQGPEFLTYFQNEAQLEKSRLLSDRFSAERPKGSFSTLEIQRTEQGDSAMYLCASSLPRQGGRQETQYFGPGTRLLVL.

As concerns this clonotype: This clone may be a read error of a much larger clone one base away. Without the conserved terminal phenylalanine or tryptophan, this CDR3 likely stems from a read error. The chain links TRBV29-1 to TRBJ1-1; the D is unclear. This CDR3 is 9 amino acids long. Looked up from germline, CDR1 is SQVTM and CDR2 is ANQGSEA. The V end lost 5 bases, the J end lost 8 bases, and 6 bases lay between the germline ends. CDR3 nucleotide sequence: TGCAGCGTTCCGGGAGAAGCTTTCTAT. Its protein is CSVPGEAFY.

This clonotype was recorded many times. For the CDR3, the DNA is TGCGCCAGCAGCCAAGATATAGCGGACTCCTACAATGAGCAGTTCTTC. Its protein is CASSQDIADSYNEQFF. The rearrangement joins TRBV4-3 to TRBJ2-1, with D possibly TRBD2 on 6 matching bases. The CDR3 consists of 16 residues. In germline, CDR1 is LGHNA, CDR2 YSLEER. V lost 0 bases to trimming and J lost 0 bases, with 9 bases between them.

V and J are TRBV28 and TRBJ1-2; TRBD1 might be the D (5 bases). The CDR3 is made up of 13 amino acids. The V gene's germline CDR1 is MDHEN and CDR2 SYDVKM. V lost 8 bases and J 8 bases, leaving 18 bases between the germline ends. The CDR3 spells CASGYPGRKGYTF. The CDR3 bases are TGTGCCAGCGGCTACCCAGGGAGGAAAGGCTACACCTTC.

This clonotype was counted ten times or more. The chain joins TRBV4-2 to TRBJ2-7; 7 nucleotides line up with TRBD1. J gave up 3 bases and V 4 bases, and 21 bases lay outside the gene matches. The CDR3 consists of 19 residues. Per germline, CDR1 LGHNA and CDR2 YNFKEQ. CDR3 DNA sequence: TGTGCCAGCAGCCGACAGGGTAAGGGCTTTAGTAGAGAGAACTACGAGCAGTACTTC. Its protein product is CASSRQGKGFSRENYEQYF.

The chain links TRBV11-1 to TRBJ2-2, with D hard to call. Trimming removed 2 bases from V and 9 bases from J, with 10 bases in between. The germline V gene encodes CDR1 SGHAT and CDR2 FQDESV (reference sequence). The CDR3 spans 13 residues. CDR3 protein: CASSLFPSRELFF. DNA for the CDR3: TGTGCCAGCAGCTTATTCCCCAGCCGGGAGCTGTTTTTT.

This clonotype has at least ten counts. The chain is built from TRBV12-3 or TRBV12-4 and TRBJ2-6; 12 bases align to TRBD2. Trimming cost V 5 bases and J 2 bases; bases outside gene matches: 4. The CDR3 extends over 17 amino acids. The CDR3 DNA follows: TGTGCCAGCAGTCCTCTAGCGGGAGGGCCTGGGGCCAACGTCCTGACTTTC. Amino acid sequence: CASSPLAGGPGANVLTF.

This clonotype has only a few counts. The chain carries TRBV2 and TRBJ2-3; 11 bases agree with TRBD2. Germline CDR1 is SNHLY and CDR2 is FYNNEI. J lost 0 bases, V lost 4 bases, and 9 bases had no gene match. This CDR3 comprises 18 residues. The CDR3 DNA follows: TGTGCCAGCAGTGTCGGTGGACTAGCGGGTACAAGCACAGATACGCAGTATTTT. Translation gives CASSVGGLAGTSTDTQYF.

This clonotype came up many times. The CDR3 DNA reads TGTGCCAGCAGTTTTTGGGGGCCTCCTGGGAGCGGTTTGGATACGCAGTATTTT. It translates to CASSFWGPPGSGLDTQYF. This rearrangement joins TRBV27 to TRBJ2-3, with D perhaps TRBD1 (6 bases). The length of the CDR3 is 18 residues. The V gene lost 3 bases and the J gene lost 6 bases, with 25 bases spanning the gap. Germline lookup yields CDR1 MNHEY and CDR2 SMNVEV (reference sequence).

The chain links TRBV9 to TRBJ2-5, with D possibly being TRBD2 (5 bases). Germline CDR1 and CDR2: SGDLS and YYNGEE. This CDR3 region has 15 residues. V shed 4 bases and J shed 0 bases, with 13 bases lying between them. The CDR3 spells CASSQRPSHQETQYF. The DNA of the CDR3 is TGTGCCAGCAGCCAAAGGCCTAGCCACCAAGAGACCCAGTACTTC.

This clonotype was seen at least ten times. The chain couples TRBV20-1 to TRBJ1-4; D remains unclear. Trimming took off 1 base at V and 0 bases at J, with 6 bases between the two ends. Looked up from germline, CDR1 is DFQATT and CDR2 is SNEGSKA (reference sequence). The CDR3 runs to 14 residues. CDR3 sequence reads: CSARVGATNEKLFF. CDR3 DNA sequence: TGCAGTGCTAGAGTCGGGGCAACTAATGAAAAACTGTTTTTT.

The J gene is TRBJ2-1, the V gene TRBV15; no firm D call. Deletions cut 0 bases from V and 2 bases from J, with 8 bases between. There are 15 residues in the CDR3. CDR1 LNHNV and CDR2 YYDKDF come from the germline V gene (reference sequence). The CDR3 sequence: CATSRDLSPYNEQFF. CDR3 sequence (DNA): TGTGCCACCAGCAGAGATCTGTCGCCCTACAATGAGCAGTTCTTC.

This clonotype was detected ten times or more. This chain's CDR3 is CATSRGQAGNQPQHF. The CDR3 DNA reads as TGTGCCACCAGCCGGGGACAGGCGGGCAATCAGCCCCAGCATTTT. The V gene is TRBV24-1, the J gene TRBJ1-5, with 8 positions matching TRBD1. This CDR3 region has 15 residues. Germline CDR1 reads KGHDR; CDR2 reads SFDVKD. J lost 2 bases, V lost 7 bases, and 6 bases had no gene match.

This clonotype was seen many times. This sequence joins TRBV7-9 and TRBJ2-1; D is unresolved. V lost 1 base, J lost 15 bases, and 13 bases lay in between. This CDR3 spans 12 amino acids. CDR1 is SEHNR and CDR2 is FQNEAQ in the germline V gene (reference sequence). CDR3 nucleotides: TGTGCCAGCAGCTTAGGCCCCCCGATGTTGTTCTTC. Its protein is CASSLGPPMLFF.

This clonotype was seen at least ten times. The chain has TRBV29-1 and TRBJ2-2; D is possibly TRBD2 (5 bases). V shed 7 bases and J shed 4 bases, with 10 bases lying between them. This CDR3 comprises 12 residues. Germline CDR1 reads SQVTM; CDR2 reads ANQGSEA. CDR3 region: CSGWTFTGELFF. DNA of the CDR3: TGCAGCGGATGGACTTTCACCGGGGAGCTGTTTTTT.

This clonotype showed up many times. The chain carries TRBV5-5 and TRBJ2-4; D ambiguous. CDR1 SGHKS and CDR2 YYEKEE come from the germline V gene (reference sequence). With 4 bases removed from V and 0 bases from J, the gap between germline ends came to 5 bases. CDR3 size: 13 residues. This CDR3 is CASSPIAKNIQYF. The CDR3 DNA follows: TGTGCCAGCAGCCCCATAGCCAAAAACATTCAGTACTTC.